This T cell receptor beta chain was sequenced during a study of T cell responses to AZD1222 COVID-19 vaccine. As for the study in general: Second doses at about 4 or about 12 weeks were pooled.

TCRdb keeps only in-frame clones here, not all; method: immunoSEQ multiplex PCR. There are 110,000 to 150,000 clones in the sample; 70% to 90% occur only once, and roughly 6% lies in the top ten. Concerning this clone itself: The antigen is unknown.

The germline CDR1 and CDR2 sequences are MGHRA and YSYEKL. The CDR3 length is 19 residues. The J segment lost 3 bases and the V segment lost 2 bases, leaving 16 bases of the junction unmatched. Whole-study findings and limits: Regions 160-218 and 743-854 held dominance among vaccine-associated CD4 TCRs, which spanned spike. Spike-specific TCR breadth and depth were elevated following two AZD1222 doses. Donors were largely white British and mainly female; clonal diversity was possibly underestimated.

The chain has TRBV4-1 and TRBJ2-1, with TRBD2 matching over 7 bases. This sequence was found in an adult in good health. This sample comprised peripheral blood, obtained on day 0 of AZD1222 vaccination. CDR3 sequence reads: CASSQKRWGREAYYNEQFF. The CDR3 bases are TGCGCCAGCAGCCAAAAAAGGTGGGGACGGGAGGCGTACTACAATGAGCAGTTCTTC.